Below are 16 T cell receptor beta chains sequenced from a single sample in a study of blood T cell repertoires in COVID-19. Profiling relied on immunoSEQ multiplex PCR, and the TCRdb table lists in-frame clones only, not all of them. The data hold over 150,000 clones, with about 84% observed a single time. Sequenced material: peripheral blood. The origin of the receptors is a human donor in a cohort sampled during active COVID-19.

The chain uses TRBV2 and TRBJ1-5, with D hard to call. The CDR3 covers 13 residues. V was trimmed by 3 bases and J by 9 bases, leaving 12 bases between them. The germline V gene encodes CDR1 SNHLY and CDR2 FYNNEI. This CDR3 reads CASSDGQEGPQHF. The CDR3 nucleotides are TGTGCCAGCAGTGATGGGCAGGAAGGGCCCCAGCATTTT.

This clone appeared once. The chain is built from TRBV18 and TRBJ2-7; D is possibly TRBD1 (6 bases). V was cut by 6 bases and J by 0 bases, with 18 bases left in between. CDR1 is KGHSH and CDR2 is LQKENI in the germline V gene. This CDR3 contains 16 residues. The CDR3 DNA reads TGTGCCAGCTCGCCTCAACAGGGATTAAGCTCCTACGAGCAGTACTTC. It translates to CASSPQQGLSSYEQYF.

The chain couples TRBV7-9 to TRBJ2-7; D not certain. CDR1 and CDR2 (germline): SEHNR, FQNEAQ (reference sequence). V dropped 5 bases and J dropped 4 bases, with 9 bases sitting between them. The CDR3 contains 12 residues. CDR3 DNA sequence: TGTGCCAGCAGCCTTTTCCCTTACGAGCAGTACTTC. Protein: CASSLFPYEQYF.

This clone was seen a handful of times. V and J are TRBV3-1 (or the pseudogene TRBV3-2) and TRBJ2-7; D not certain. In germline, CDR1 is LGHDT, CDR2 YNNKEL (reference sequence). V was shortened by 4 bases and J by 4 bases, with 8 bases between the two germline ends. The CDR3 sequence is 12 residues long. The CDR3, as DNA: TGTGCCAGCAGCCGAGACGGGTACGAGCAGTACTTC. Its protein product is CASSRDGYEQYF.

CDR3 in DNA: TGTGCCAGCAGCTCCCACCCGACACAGGGGGACTCACCCCTCCACTTT. This sequence encodes CASSSHPTQGDSPLHF. The chain links TRBV9 to TRBJ1-6; 8 bases agree with TRBD1. This CDR3 has 16 amino acids. Trimming at V came to 4 bases and at J to 10 bases, leaving 13 bases not matched to a gene. Germline loops: CDR1 SGDLS, CDR2 YYNGEE.

J is TRBJ2-2 and V is TRBV2; 8 nucleotides agree with TRBD2. CDR1 is SNHLY, CDR2 FYNNEI, per germline. With V trimmed by 6 bases and J by 5 bases, 11 bases remained unmatched. The CDR3 covers 16 residues. The DNA for the CDR3 is TGTGCCAGCAGCTACGGGGGGGCCTATGTGACCGGGGAGCTGTTTTTT. Translated: CASSYGGAYVTGELFF.

J is TRBJ2-1 and V is TRBV19, with D possibly matching TRBD2 (6 bases). Trimming pared 6 bases from V and 5 bases from J, leaving 8 bases between. Germline V gene data show CDR1 as LNHDA and CDR2 as SQIVND (reference sequence). The CDR3 loop spans 12 amino acids. The CDR3, as DNA: TGTGCCAGTAGGGGGGGAAACAATGAGCAGTTCTTC. It yields the protein CASRGGNNEQFF.

This clone was picked up a small number of times. The rearrangement links TRBV5-5 to TRBJ1-6; tentative D call: TRBD1 (5 bases). Trimming took 0 bases from V and 8 from J, leaving 12 bases between them. In germline, CDR1 is SGHKS, CDR2 YYEKEE (reference sequence). The CDR3 spans 15 residues. The CDR3 coding sequence is TGTGCCAGCAGCTTGGGCGCAGGGCTGGATTCACCCCTCCACTTT. This encodes CASSLGAGLDSPLHF.

This chain uses TRBV12-3 or TRBV12-4 with TRBJ1-5; D unresolved. Trimming cost V 2 bases and J 4 bases, with 3 bases left between them. This CDR3 region has 12 residues. CDR3 in amino acids: CASSLPNQPQHF. The CDR3 nucleotides are TGTGCCAGCAGTTTACCGAATCAGCCCCAGCATTTT.

The chain is built from TRBV6-1 and TRBJ1-3; D gene uncertain. The V end was cut by 7 bases, the J end by 3 bases, with 10 bases between. Germline CDR1 reads MNHNS; CDR2 reads SASEGT. This CDR3 has 13 amino acids. The CDR3 here is CASTEGNGNTIYF. CDR3 bases: TGTGCCAGCACGGAGGGTAATGGAAACACCATATATTTT.

This clone came up once. The CDR3 sequence: CASSGRQDVATDTQYF. CDR3 in DNA: TGTGCCAGTAGTGGGAGACAGGATGTGGCGACAGATACGCAGTATTTT. V is TRBV19 and J is TRBJ2-3, with a tentative D call TRBD1 (6 bases). Looked up from germline, CDR1 is LNHDA and CDR2 is SQIVND (reference sequence). The CDR3 is 16 residues long. V lost 5 bases and J lost 3, with 18 bases in between.

This rearrangement joins TRBV19 to TRBJ2-7; D is unclear. The V end lost 4 bases, the J end lost 5 bases, and 9 bases lay between the germline ends. Germline V gene sequence: CDR1 LNHDA, CDR2 SQIVND (reference sequence). This CDR3 comprises 12 residues. The chain's CDR3 is CASSTRQDEQYF. The CDR3 nucleotides read TGTGCCAGTAGTACCCGCCAGGACGAGCAGTACTTC.

The chain links TRBV25-1 to TRBJ2-3; 7 bases map to TRBD2. This CDR3 is built from 15 residues. CDR1 and CDR2 from the germline V gene are MGHDK and SYGVNS. Trimming cost V 4 bases and J 5 bases; bases outside gene matches: 9. As DNA, the CDR3 is TGTGCCAGCAGTGTCATGTGGGGGGGTGAAGATACGCAGTATTTT. This translates into CASSVMWGGEDTQYF.

The chain links TRBV7-3 to TRBJ2-5; D might be TRBD2 (6 bases). This CDR3 is 16 amino acids long. Per the germline V gene, CDR1 is SGHTA and CDR2 is FQGTGA. V shed 5 bases and J shed 2 bases, with 18 bases lying between them. The CDR3 spells CASSPPYGTSQETQYF. DNA for the CDR3: TGTGCCAGCAGCCCACCCTACGGGACTTCACAAGAGACCCAGTACTTC.

The V gene is TRBV5-3, the J gene TRBJ2-3; D perhaps matches TRBD2 (6 bases). TRBV5-3 qualifies as an ORF whose function is uncertain. The CDR3 is 15 residues long. Between the trimmed V and J ends, which lost 0 bases and 2 bases, there was a span of 10 bases. The CDR3 protein is CARSLGGAYTDTQYF. CDR3 nucleotides: TGTGCCAGAAGCTTGGGCGGGGCGTACACAGATACGCAGTATTTT.

CDR3 nucleotide sequence: TGCGCCAGCAGCCCCTTATCGGGACAGAAAAACTCCTACGAGCAGTACTTC. Its translation is CASSPLSGQKNSYEQYF. This chain joins TRBV5-1 and TRBJ2-7, with 7 bases that match TRBD1. In germline, CDR1 is SGHRS, CDR2 YFSETQ. V lost 4 bases and J lost 0; bases outside the gene matches: 13. The CDR3 covers 17 residues.